What follows is one T cell receptor (beta chain) and its context. These data belong to a study of memory CD4+ T cells and cytomegalovirus serostatus. Profiled with immunoSEQ multiplex PCR; TCRdb holds only in-frame clones, not every one. The sample has under 75,000 clones; 60% to 85% are singletons. The CDR3 length is 15 residues. J gave up 4 bases and V 6 bases, and 10 bases lay outside the gene matches. In germline, CDR1 is KGHSH, CDR2 LQKENI. Single viable CD3+CD4+CD8-CD45RO+ cells were sorted as the memory CD4+ T cells. Total CD4+ T cells were enriched by CD4 positive selection. This chain joins TRBV18 and TRBJ2-5; the match to TRBD1 covers 8 bases. The material sequenced was memory CD4+ T cells from blood. This clonotype was sampled from an adult in good health and CMV-seronegative. Some clones in this sample may be carry-over from other donors' samples. Here the CDR3 reads CASSARARGLETQYF. CDR3 nucleotide sequence: TGTGCCAGCTCCGCCAGAGCCAGGGGGCTAGAGACCCAGTACTTC.